The clone carrying this TCR beta chain has a count of ten or more. The data are from a study of read filtering for tumor transcriptome and immune sequencing. Study-wide context: RNA-seq yielded only about 75 to 1,400 TCR reads, IR-seq about 4.05 to 11 million.

Bone marrow was sampled from every patient at the time of active disease. This CDR3 has 15 residues. The V gene lost 3 bases and the J gene lost 5 bases, with 13 bases spanning the gap. This library used around 400 ng RNA and molecular barcoded adaptors spanning alpha/delta and beta/gamma chains. TCRdb passed the reads through MiXCR, listing each CDR3 protein once. Of tens of thousands of distinct CDR3 sequences in the sample, about a fifth were seen once. The rearrangement uses TRBV12-3 or TRBV12-4 and TRBJ2-2; a weak D match, TRBD2 (6 bases). Specimen: a population of CD138-negative cells sorted from bone marrow. The receptor was derived from a donor at least 40 years old with multiple myeloma. CDR3 sequence reads: CASSFPYRGTGELFF. The CDR3 nucleotides are TGTGCCAGCAGTTTCCCGTACCGGGGGACCGGGGAGCTGTTTTTT.